The sequence of this T cell receptor beta chain was determined in a study of T-cell reconstitution after alpha-beta-depleted transplantation in children. As it was prepared, the TCRbeta library received unique molecular identifiers. TCRdb called the PCR reads again in MiXCR, with one record for every CDR3 protein. The table records some 640,000 distinct CDR3 sequences, roughly 15% of them present only once. This clonotype was counted a single time. The material sequenced was PBMCs from the stem cell graft donor, taken from the stem cell graft. The receptor's source is a human donor who donated a stem cell graft to a child with acute myeloid leukemia.

CDR3 residues: CASSTETAFNEKLFF. The CDR3 DNA follows: TGTGCCAGCAGCACTGAGACAGCCTTCAATGAAAAACTGTTTTTT. This rearrangement joins TRBV7-9 to TRBJ1-4; D is perhaps TRBD1 (5 bases). V lost 5 bases, J lost 5 bases, and 15 bases lay in between. Germline CDR1 reads SEHNR; CDR2 reads FQNEAQ (reference sequence). This CDR3 spans 15 amino acids.